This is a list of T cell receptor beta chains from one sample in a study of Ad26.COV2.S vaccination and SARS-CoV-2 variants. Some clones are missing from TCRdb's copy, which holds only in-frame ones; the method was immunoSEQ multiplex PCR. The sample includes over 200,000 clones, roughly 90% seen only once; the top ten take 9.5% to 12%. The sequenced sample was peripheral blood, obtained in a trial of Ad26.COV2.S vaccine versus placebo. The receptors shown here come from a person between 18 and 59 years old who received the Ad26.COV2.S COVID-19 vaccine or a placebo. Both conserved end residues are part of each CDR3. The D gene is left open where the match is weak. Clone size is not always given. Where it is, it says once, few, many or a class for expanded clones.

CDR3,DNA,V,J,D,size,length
CASSLASDRGTYF,TGTGCCAGCAGCTTAGCTTCGGACAGGGGTACCTACTTC,TRBV7-2,TRBJ2-7,TRBD1,NA,13
CASSLALGGAYNEQFF,TGTGCCAGCAGCTTAGCGTTGGGGGGCGCCTACAATGAGCAGTTCTTC,TRBV7-9,TRBJ2-1,NA,NA,16
CASSPRSYEQYF,TGTGCCAGCTCACCGCGAAGCTACGAGCAGTACTTC,TRBV18,TRBJ2-7,NA,NA,12
CASSQDQFQPQHF,TGCGCCAGCAGCCAAGATCAATTTCAGCCCCAGCATTTT,TRBV4-1,TRBJ1-5,NA,NA,13
CSVYRADGYTF,TGCAGCGTTTACAGGGCGGATGGCTACACCTTC,TRBV29-1,TRBJ1-2,NA,NA,11
CARGLSNSPLHF,TGTGCCCGGGGGTTATCTAATTCACCCCTCCACTTT,TRBV14,TRBJ1-6,NA,NA,12
CASGQGTHEQYF,TGCGCCAGCGGACAGGGTACCCACGAGCAGTACTTC,TRBV10-1,TRBJ2-7,TRBD1,NA,12
CATGGGLAIADTQYF,TGTGCCACCGGGGGGGGACTAGCGATAGCAGATACGCAGTATTTT,TRBV2,TRBJ2-3,TRBD2,NA,15
CASRTGGIADTQYF,TGTGCCAGCAGGACAGGGGGAATTGCAGATACGCAGTATTTT,TRBV6-5,TRBJ2-3,TRBD1,NA,14
CASSPGTGEETQYF,TGTGCCAGCTCACCCGGGACAGGAGAAGAGACCCAGTACTTC,TRBV18,TRBJ2-5,TRBD1,NA,14
CASSQEGLAGSQYF,TGTGCCAGCAGCCAAGAGGGACTAGCGGGGAGCCAGTACTTC,TRBV4-2,TRBJ2-7,TRBD2,NA,14
CASSLGSGGAEETQYF,TGCGCCAGCAGCTTGGGTAGCGGGGGGGCCGAAGAGACCCAGTACTTC,TRBV5-1,TRBJ2-5,TRBD2,once,16
CATSVGPADTGELFF,TGTGCCACCAGTGTTGGGCCGGCGGACACCGGGGAGCTGTTTTTT,TRBV24-1,TRBJ2-2,NA,NA,15
CASSLGRNYEQYF,TGCGCCAGCAGCTTGGGGCGAAACTACGAGCAGTACTTC,TRBV5-1,TRBJ2-7,NA,NA,13
CASSQGLAGGPLVYNEQFF,TGTGCCAGCAGCCAGGGACTAGCGGGAGGGCCGTTGGTCTACAATGAGCAGTTCTTC,TRBV7-9,TRBJ2-1,TRBD2,NA,19
CASIRDRMNTEAFF,TGTGCCAGCATCCGGGACAGGATGAACACTGAAGCTTTCTTT,TRBV6-5,TRBJ1-1,TRBD1,few,14
CASSLTWGQSPNTQYF,TGCGCCAGCAGCTTGACTTGGGGACAAAGCCCCAATACGCAGTATTTT,TRBV5-1,TRBJ2-3,NA,once,16
CASSQYGSGANVLTF,TGTGCCAGCAGCCAATACGGCTCTGGGGCCAACGTCCTGACTTTC,TRBV14,TRBJ2-6,NA,NA,15
CASSLVPATPEETQYF,TGTGCCAGCAGCTTAGTTCCAGCGACTCCTGAAGAGACCCAGTACTTC,TRBV7-2,TRBJ2-5,NA,NA,16
CATSSPGGGSGNEQFF,TGTGCCACCAGCAGCCCCGGGGGGGGATCCGGCAATGAGCAGTTCTTC,TRBV15,TRBJ2-1,TRBD2,few,16
CATSDAGQGQETQYF,TGTGCCACCAGTGATGCCGGACAGGGACAAGAGACCCAGTACTTC,TRBV24-1,TRBJ2-5,TRBD1,NA,15
CSVGEGYYGYTF,TGCAGCGTTGGGGAGGGGTATTACGGCTACACCTTC,TRBV29-1,TRBJ1-2,NA,once,12
CASSQDRGKTQYF,TGTGCCAGCAGCCAAGATCGGGGGAAGACCCAGTACTTC,TRBV4-2,TRBJ2-5,NA,NA,13
CASSPGAGLAFNEQFF,TGTGCCAGCAGCCCAGGGGCGGGACTAGCGTTCAATGAGCAGTTCTTC,TRBV14,TRBJ2-1,TRBD2,NA,16
CASSLQGARSNGYTF,TGTGCCAGCAGCTTACAGGGGGCGCGATCCAATGGCTACACCTTC,TRBV7-9,TRBJ1-2,TRBD1,NA,15
CSVTTGRTDTQYF,TGCAGCGTGACGACAGGTCGAACAGATACGCAGTATTTT,TRBV29-1,TRBJ2-3,NA,NA,13
CASSPTGQGTYEQYF,TGCGCCAGCAGCCCAACGGGACAGGGGACCTACGAGCAGTACTTC,TRBV5-1,TRBJ2-7,TRBD1,NA,15
CASSLYLGLANYNEQFF,TGTGCCAGCAGCTTATATTTGGGACTAGCCAACTACAATGAGCAGTTCTTC,TRBV7-2,TRBJ2-1,TRBD2,NA,17
CASTLPGTYEQYF,TGTGCCAGCACCCTCCCAGGGACCTACGAGCAGTACTTC,TRBV5-8,TRBJ2-7,NA,NA,13
CATSRDRAGGRSYEQYF,TGTGCCACCAGCAGAGATCGCGCGGGGGGCCGTTCCTACGAGCAGTACTTC,TRBV15,TRBJ2-7,TRBD2,NA,17
CASSPPIRGANYGYTF,TGTGCCAGCTCACCACCTATCAGGGGCGCGAACTATGGCTACACCTTC,TRBV18,TRBJ1-2,NA,NA,16
CASSSQTGRETQYF,TGTGCCAGCTCATCCCAGACAGGGAGAGAGACCCAGTACTTC,TRBV18,TRBJ2-5,TRBD1,NA,14
CASSLGTSGVYNEQFF,TGTGCCAGCAGCTTAGGAACTAGCGGGGTCTACAATGAGCAGTTCTTC,TRBV7-9,TRBJ2-1,TRBD2,NA,16
CASSPGTGASEQYF,TGCGCCAGCAGCCCCGGGACAGGGGCGAGCGAGCAGTACTTC,TRBV4-1,TRBJ2-7,TRBD1,NA,14
CASSWTSGSKSHHEQFF,TGTGCCAGTAGCTGGACTAGCGGTTCTAAGTCTCACCATGAGCAGTTCTTC,TRBV19,TRBJ2-1,TRBD2,NA,17
CASSLDQQGMNTEAFF,TGTGCCAGCAGTTTGGATCAACAGGGCATGAACACTGAAGCTTTCTTT,TRBV28,TRBJ1-1,NA,NA,16
CASSDRSNTIYF,TGTGCCAGCAGCGACCGCTCAAACACCATATATTTT,TRBV3-1/TRBV3-2,TRBJ1-3,NA,few,12
CASSSIPGLAGDLQETQYF,TGTGCCAGCAGTTCCATTCCGGGACTAGCGGGGGATCTCCAAGAGACCCAGTACTTC,TRBV27,TRBJ2-5,TRBD2,NA,19
CASSSAGNYEQYF,TGTGCCAGCTCATCGGCAGGAAACTACGAGCAGTACTTC,TRBV18,TRBJ2-7,NA,NA,13
CSVVSSSYEQYF,TGCAGCGTTGTGTCGTCCTCCTACGAGCAGTACTTC,TRBV29-1,TRBJ2-7,NA,once,12
CASSATTGDHGYTF,TGTGCCAGCAGCGCGACGACAGGGGACCATGGCTACACCTTC,TRBV7-9,TRBJ1-2,TRBD1,NA,14
CASSHRLAGGIQETQYF,TGTGCCAGCAGTCATAGACTAGCGGGGGGTATCCAAGAGACCCAGTACTTC,TRBV28,TRBJ2-5,TRBD2,NA,17
CASSYGRPPTAGYF,TGTGCCAGCAGCTACGGGCGTCCACCGACGGCGGGGTACTTC,TRBV5-5,TRBJ2-7,NA,NA,14